The clone carrying this T cell receptor beta chain was detected once. The antigen remains undetermined. This specimen comes from a study of PD-1 blockade in classical Hodgkin lymphoma. Broader study findings: Any patient who commenced nivolumab under 1 year after ASCT was excluded. In newly diagnosed patients, baseline TCR diversity was reportedly below that of healthy donors. Repertoire differences lack defined causes, possibly disease activity or prior therapy.

The CDR3 totals 15 residues. In germline, CDR1 is SGHTA, CDR2 FQGNSA. Trimming cost V 0 bases and J 7 bases, with 10 bases left between them. Every patient relapsed after autologous stem cell transplantation, and brentuximab vedotin exposure varied. Assay used: immunoSEQ multiplex PCR; TCRdb lists only in-frame clones, some missing. The data show 55,000 to 80,000 clones, approximately 88% seen once. The source of this sequence is a human donor with classical Hodgkin lymphoma. The source was peripheral blood mononuclear cells (PBMCs), collected at baseline. The chain combines TRBV7-2 with TRBJ1-6; D remains unclear. The CDR3 DNA follows: TGTGCCAGCAGCTTAGCGAGGATTGGGAATTCACCCCTCCACTTT. It is translated as CASSLARIGNSPLHF.